This record concerns one TCR beta chain sequence. Some clones are missing from TCRdb's copy, which holds only in-frame ones; the method was immunoSEQ multiplex PCR. The sample has nearly 40,000 clones; roughly 90% are singletons. This specimen belongs to a study of control samples from healthy donors and cancer patients. The CDR3 extends over 15 amino acids. Germline V gene sequence: CDR1 SGHRS, CDR2 YFSETQ. The V and J ends lost 7 bases and 0 bases respectively, with 16 bases between them. Sequenced sample: blood. The receptor's source is a woman between 45 and 60 years old in good health. V is TRBV5-1 and J is TRBJ1-1; the D gene is possibly TRBD1 (6 bases). CDR3 protein: CASAGGGPMNTEAFF. Written as DNA, the CDR3 is TGCGCCAGCGCCGGCGGGGGCCCCATGAACACTGAAGCTTTCTTT.